The rows below give T cell receptor beta chains drawn from one sample of a study of blood T cell repertoires in COVID-19. Generated by immunoSEQ multiplex PCR, the TCRdb table keeps only in-frame clones and is missing some. Among roughly 150,000 clones listed, 75% to 85% were seen once. The source material was peripheral blood. The receptors stem from an older woman with COVID-19, enrolled during active disease. CDR3s leave out the opening cysteine and the closing phenylalanine or tryptophan. Expanded clones are given a class, and other clones once, few, many or no size at all.

abundance,j_gene,len,v_gene,CDR3aa
-,TRBJ2-3,11,TRBV7-6,ASSATGGNTQY
once,TRBJ1-5,13,TRBV20-1,SASPNRNSNQPQH
few,TRBJ2-3,16,TRBV9,ASSVDLGGGGPTDTQY
few,TRBJ1-3,14,TRBV7-9,ASSLVGSYSGNTIY
-,TRBJ2-7,13,TRBV5-1,ASSWGDRDNYEQY
once,TRBJ2-7,13,TRBV11-2,ASSLDAGIVYEQY
-,TRBJ2-6,14,TRBV7-6,ASSLRQGAGANVLT
many,TRBJ2-3,14,TRBV7-3,ASSLGLAGGIDTQY
once,TRBJ2-1,13,TRBV29-1,SVNLQGANPNEQF
-,TRBJ1-1,14,TRBV5-1,ASSSPPGQMNTEAF
-,TRBJ2-1,14,TRBV3-1/TRBV3-2,ASSPPGTSGYNEQF
-,TRBJ2-5,10,TRBV15,ATSRVSETQY
-,TRBJ1-3,14,TRBV2,ASSERLVFSGNTIY
few,TRBJ1-2,11,TRBV2,ASSERDRVGYT
-,TRBJ2-3,13,TRBV5-1,ASSLKVAGSDTQY
-,TRBJ2-7,13,TRBV5-1,ASSPWGRGSYEQY
-,TRBJ2-1,11,TRBV28,ASGGSSYNEQF
-,TRBJ2-3,10,TRBV9,ASSTSGDTQY
-,TRBJ2-2,11,TRBV24-1,ATQGGNTGELF
-,TRBJ2-7,12,TRBV30,AWSERQGFYEQY
-,TRBJ2-1,14,TRBV7-3,ASSLTSGSRIHEQF
few,TRBJ1-4,13,TRBV5-1,ASSLGTGWDEKLF
-,TRBJ2-1,14,TRBV6-2/TRBV6-3,ASSSPLGLADNEQF
-,TRBJ1-1,11,TRBV29-1,SGLTGGNTEAF
-,TRBJ1-1,12,TRBV5-4,ASSSLSRNTEAF
-,TRBJ1-1,10,TRBV12-3/TRBV12-4,ASSFSGAEAF
-,TRBJ1-1,13,TRBV11-2,ASSLVPSGDTEAF
-,TRBJ2-5,12,TRBV5-6,ASTSGLRIETQY
-,TRBJ2-5,13,TRBV4-1,ASSQLRGGQETQY
-,TRBJ1-2,11,TRBV28,ASLTGGADGYT
-,TRBJ2-1,12,TRBV5-1,ASSFAGGHSEQF
-,TRBJ2-1,13,TRBV11-3,ASSLGGPRGDEQF
-,TRBJ1-1,11,TRBV2,ASSAEPLTEAF
-,TRBJ2-1,12,TRBV20-1,SASSGFQFNEQF
-,TRBJ2-2,14,TRBV3-1/TRBV3-2,ASSQGRGPNTGELF
-,TRBJ2-2,13,TRBV6-5,ASSYGQGDTGELF
-,TRBJ2-3,12,TRBV9,ASSVAPGTDTQY
-,TRBJ1-5,14,TRBV6-5,ASSLGDRDSNQPQH
-,TRBJ1-1,14,TRBV18,ASSPLTTGGNTEAF
-,TRBJ2-3,15,TRBV28,ASHLSAGVGSTDTQY
-,TRBJ2-2,12,TRBV6-1,ASSELAGAGELF
-,TRBJ1-1,11,TRBV29-1,SVQDRFETEAF
once,TRBJ1-5,11,TRBV12-3/TRBV12-4,ASSGTGDQPQH
-,TRBJ2-6,16,TRBV7-9,ASSYSGIETSGANVLT
-,TRBJ2-1,11,TRBV29-1,SAGQGSNNEQF
-,TRBJ1-1,12,TRBV9,ASSVWGTNTEAF
-,TRBJ2-3,12,TRBV5-1,ASSLRTGTDTQY
few,TRBJ1-4,11,TRBV7-2,ASGLRIREKLF